The source of this TCR beta chain is a study of technical replicates of blood from several donors. Germline loops: CDR1 SGHRS, CDR2 YFSETQ. The CDR3 runs to 13 residues. V lost 1 base and J 5 bases, leaving 6 bases between the germline ends. Measured with immunoSEQ multiplex PCR; TCRdb has only the in-frame clones, and not every one. The sample has roughly 80,000 clones, approximately 89% seen once. The sample was T cells isolated from PBMCs. The chain combines TRBV5-1 with TRBJ2-2; D call uncertain. The sequence was obtained from a human donor in good health. As DNA, the CDR3 is TGCGCCAGCAGCTTGACGCTAACCGGGGAGCTGTTTTTT. It is translated as CASSLTLTGELFF. Drawing the rest from reference TRBV5-1 and TRBJ2-2, the complete variable domain is KAGVTQTPRYLIKTRGQQVTLSCSPISGHRSVSWYQQTPGQGLQFLFEYFSETQRNKGNFPGRFSGRQFSNSRSEMNVSTLELGDSALYLCASSLTLTGELFFGEGSRLTVL.